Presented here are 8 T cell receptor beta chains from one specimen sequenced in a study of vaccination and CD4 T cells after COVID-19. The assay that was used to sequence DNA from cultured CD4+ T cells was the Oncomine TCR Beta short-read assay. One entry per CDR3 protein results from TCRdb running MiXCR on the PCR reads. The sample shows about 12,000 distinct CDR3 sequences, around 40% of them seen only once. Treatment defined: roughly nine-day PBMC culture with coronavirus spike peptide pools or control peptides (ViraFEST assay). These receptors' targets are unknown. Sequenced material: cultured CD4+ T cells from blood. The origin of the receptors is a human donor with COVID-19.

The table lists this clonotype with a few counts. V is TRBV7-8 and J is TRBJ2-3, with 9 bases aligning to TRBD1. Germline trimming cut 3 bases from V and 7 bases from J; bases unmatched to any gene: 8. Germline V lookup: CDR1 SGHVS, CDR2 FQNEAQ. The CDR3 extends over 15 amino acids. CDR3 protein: CASSLEDRGSYTQYF. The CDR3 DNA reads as TGTGCCAGCAGCTTGGAGGACAGGGGAAGTTATACGCAGTATTTT.

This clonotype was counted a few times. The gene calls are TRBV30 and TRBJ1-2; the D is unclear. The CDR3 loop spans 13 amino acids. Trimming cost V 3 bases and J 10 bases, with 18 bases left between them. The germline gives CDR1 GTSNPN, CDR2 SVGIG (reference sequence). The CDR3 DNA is TGTGCCTGGAGAGTAAGAGATTACGTCGACTACACCTTC. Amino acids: CAWRVRDYVDYTF.

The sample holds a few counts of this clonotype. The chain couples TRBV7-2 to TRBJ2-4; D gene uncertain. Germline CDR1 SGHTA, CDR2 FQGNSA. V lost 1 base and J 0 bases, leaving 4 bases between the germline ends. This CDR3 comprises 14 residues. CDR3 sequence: CASSLDVAKNIQYF. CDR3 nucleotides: TGTGCCAGCAGCTTAGATGTAGCCAAAAACATTCAGTACTTC.

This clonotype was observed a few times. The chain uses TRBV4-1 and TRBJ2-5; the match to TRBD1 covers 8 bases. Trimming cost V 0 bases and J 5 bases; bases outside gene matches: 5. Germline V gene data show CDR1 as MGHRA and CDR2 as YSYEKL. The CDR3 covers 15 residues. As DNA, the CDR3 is TGCGCCAGCAGCCAAGATGGACAGGGATCGGAGACCCAGTACTTC. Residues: CASSQDGQGSETQYF.

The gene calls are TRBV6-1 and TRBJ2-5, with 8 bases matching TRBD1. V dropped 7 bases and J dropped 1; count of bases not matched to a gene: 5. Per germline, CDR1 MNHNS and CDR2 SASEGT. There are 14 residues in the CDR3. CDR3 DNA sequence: TGTGCCAGCATGGACGGACAGGGCCAAGAGACCCAGTACTTC. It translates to CASMDGQGQETQYF.

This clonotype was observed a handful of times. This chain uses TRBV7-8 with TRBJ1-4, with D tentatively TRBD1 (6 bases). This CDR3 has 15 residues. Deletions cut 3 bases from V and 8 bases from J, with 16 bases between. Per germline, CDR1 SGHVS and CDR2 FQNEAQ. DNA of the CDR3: TGTGCCAGCAGCTTTACAGCAGGGGTGGGGGAAAAACTGTTTTTT. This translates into CASSFTAGVGEKLFF.

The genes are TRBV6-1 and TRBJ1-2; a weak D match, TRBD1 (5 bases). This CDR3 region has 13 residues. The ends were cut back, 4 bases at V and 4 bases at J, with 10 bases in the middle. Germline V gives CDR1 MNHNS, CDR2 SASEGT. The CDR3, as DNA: TGTGCCAGCAGTGGGACGGGGGGCTATGGCTACACCTTC. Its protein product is CASSGTGGYGYTF.

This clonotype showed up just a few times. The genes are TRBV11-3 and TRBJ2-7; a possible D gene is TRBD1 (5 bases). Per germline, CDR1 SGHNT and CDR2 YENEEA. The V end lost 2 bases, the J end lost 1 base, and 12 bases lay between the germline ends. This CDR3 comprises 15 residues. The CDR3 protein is CASSLSSQGSYEQYF. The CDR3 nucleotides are TGTGCCAGCAGCTTATCATCCCAGGGATCCTACGAGCAGTACTTC.